The TCR beta chain described here comes from a study of shared clonotypes between healthy human individuals. About the study: CD4 naive cells filled three plates per donor, CD4 memory three, CD8 naive two and CD8 memory one.

Of note for this clone: The target antigen is unknown.

Trimming shortened V by 4 bases and J by 6 bases, and 12 bases separated the two germline ends. This CDR3 is built from 14 residues. Germline CDR1 is MNHNS and CDR2 is SASEGT. The assay used deep level. Only in-frame clones appear in the TCRdb table, and some are missing; sequencing was by immunoSEQ multiplex PCR. The repertoire holds about 530,000 clones, with 90% to 96% as singletons. Study-level points and caveats: In the sorted subsets, rarefaction showed sequencing was incomplete despite large depth.

Source material: naive CD4+ T cells sorted from blood. Subset defined: CD45RA+ positively selected. This clonotype originated in a woman aged 25 to 39 in good health. The chain is built from TRBV6-1 and TRBJ2-2; D remains unclear. The CDR3 DNA reads as TGTGCCAGCAGTGTTACTCGATCCCCCGGGGAGCTGTTTTTT. Translated: CASSVTRSPGELFF.